A selection of T cell receptor beta chains follows, all from one sample in a study of T cells in Graves' hyperthyroidism and ophthalmopathy. TCRdb independently ran MiXCR on the multiplex PCR reads; one entry per CDR3 protein. Of about 640,000 distinct CDR3 sequences in the sample, more than 20% are singletons; the top ten hold 34%. Sequencing used blood. The receptors come from a man between 25 and 39 years old with Graves' ophthalmopathy. The CDR3 runs from the conserved cysteine through the conserved F or W. Each record gives: V gene, D gene, clone size, J gene, CDR3 protein, CDR3 DNA. D genes are given only for firm matches. A clone size is listed for some rows: how often the clone was seen (once, few, many), or a class if it is expanded.

>TRBV6-5|-|many|TRBJ2-7
CASSYSARGDEQYF
TGTGCCAGCAGTTACTCGGCTAGGGGGGACGAGCAGTACTTC
>TRBV12-3/TRBV12-4|-|-|TRBJ1-3
CASSLARRDSGNTIYF
TGTGCCAGCAGTTTAGCGCGAAGAGACTCTGGAAACACCATATATTTT
>TRBV6-1|-|many|TRBJ1-5
CASTRREGNQPQHF
TGTGCCAGCACCCGAAGGGAGGGCAATCAGCCCCAGCATTTT
>TRBV3-1|-|many|TRBJ2-7
CASGRYEQYF
TGTGCCAGCGGCCGGTACGAGCAGTACTTC
>TRBV11-1|-|many|TRBJ1-1
CASSFSRGNTEAFF
TGTGCCAGCAGCTTCTCCAGGGGGAACACTGAAGCTTTCTTT
>TRBV2|TRBD2|-|TRBJ2-3
CASRPRGGPDTQYF
TGTGCCAGCAGACCCCGGGGAGGGCCAGATACGCAGTATTTT
>TRBV25-1|TRBD1|few|TRBJ1-1
CASSSTGTGVTEAFF
TGTGCCAGCTCGTCGACCGGGACAGGGGTGACTGAAGCTTTCTTT
>TRBV30|-|many|TRBJ1-2
CSTGHGHYGYTF
TGCTCAACCGGACATGGACACTATGGCTACACCTTC
>TRBV5-1|-|many|TRBJ2-1
CASSGGGAGNEQFF
TGCGCCAGCAGCGGCGGTGGGGCTGGCAATGAGCAGTTCTTC
>TRBV6-1|-|few|TRBJ2-1
CASLLANGNEQFF
TGTGCCAGCCTTTTAGCGAACGGCAATGAGCAGTTCTTC
>TRBV7-9|-|-|TRBJ1-2
CASSLAVPWVYGYTF
TGTGCCAGCAGCTTAGCCGTCCCTTGGGTCTATGGCTACACCTTC
>TRBV6-2/TRBV6-3|-|-|TRBJ2-3
CASNLVYTDTQYF
TGTGCCAGCAACTTGGTCTACACAGATACGCAGTATTTT
>TRBV11-2|-|many|TRBJ2-1
CASSLGPGDEQFF
TGTGCCAGCAGCTTAGGGCCGGGAGATGAGCAGTTCTTC
>TRBV9|TRBD2|-|TRBJ2-1
CASSGGTSGPNEQFF
TGTGCCAGCAGCGGAGGGACTAGCGGGCCGAATGAGCAGTTCTTC
>TRBV5-1|-|many|TRBJ2-1
CASSTGTGSYNEQFF
TGCGCCAGCAGCACCGGGACGGGCTCCTACAATGAGCAGTTCTTC
>TRBV24-1|TRBD2|many|TRBJ2-1
CATSDWRTSGSEGEQFF
TGTGCCACCAGTGATTGGAGGACTAGCGGGAGTGAGGGTGAGCAGTTCTTC
>TRBV20-1|-|many|TRBJ1-1
CSARPGQTNTEAFF
TGCAGTGCTAGACCCGGACAGACGAACACTGAAGCTTTCTTT
>TRBV20-1|TRBD2|-|TRBJ2-5
CRGLAGGGQETQYF
TGCAGAGGACTAGCGGGAGGGGGACAAGAGACCCAGTACTTC
>TRBV6-6|-|-|TRBJ1-1
CASSYSTGGTEAFF
TGTGCCAGCAGTTACTCGACCGGGGGGACTGAAGCTTTCTTT
>TRBV15|TRBD1|few|TRBJ1-1
CATRVSGTGGDEAFF
TGTGCCACCAGAGTCTCCGGGACAGGGGGGGATGAAGCTTTCTTT
>TRBV19|-|few|TRBJ1-1
CASRVTENTEAFF
TGTGCCAGTAGAGTGACAGAGAACACTGAAGCTTTCTTT
>TRBV11-2|TRBD2|few|TRBJ2-3
CASSPRLAGEGDTQYF
TGTGCCAGCAGCCCGCGACTAGCGGGGGAGGGAGATACGCAGTATTTT
>TRBV7-2|-|few|TRBJ2-1
CASSLAGGRFNEQFF
TGTGCCAGCAGCTTAGCAGGGGGGCGGTTCAATGAGCAGTTCTTC
>TRBV5-1|TRBD1|-|TRBJ1-4
CASSSPEQGQKLFF
TGCGCCAGCAGCTCGCCAGAACAGGGGCAAAAACTGTTTTTT
>TRBV6-2/TRBV6-3|TRBD1|few|TRBJ2-3
CASSLSGTDPFTDTQYF
TGTGCCAGCAGTTTATCAGGGACAGATCCGTTCACAGATACGCAGTATTTT
>TRBV6-2/TRBV6-3|-|-|TRBJ2-7
CASKVHERYYEQYF
TGTGCCAGCAAAGTTCATGAGAGATACTACGAGCAGTACTTC
>TRBV10-3|-|few|TRBJ2-3
CAISGAGGTDTQYF
TGTGCCATCAGTGGGGCTGGTGGCACAGATACGCAGTATTTT
>TRBV29-1|TRBD1|many|TRBJ1-2
CSGRTGGDYGYTF
TGCAGCGGTAGGACAGGGGGCGACTATGGCTACACCTTC
>TRBV6-1|-|-|TRBJ1-3
CASSRRDGNTIYF
TGTGCCAGCAGCAGGAGGGATGGAAACACCATATATTTT
>TRBV7-9|TRBD2|-|TRBJ2-4
CASSPRGGDIQYF
TGTGCCAGCAGCCCCCGGGGGGGGGACATTCAGTACTTC
>TRBV7-9|TRBD1|few|TRBJ1-2
CASTGTDSNYGYTF
TGTGCCAGTACCGGGACAGACTCTAACTATGGCTACACCTTC
>TRBV27|TRBD1|few|TRBJ1-2
CASSSLTGASGYTF
TGTGCCAGCAGTTCCCTGACAGGGGCCTCTGGCTACACCTTC
>TRBV7-8|-|few|TRBJ2-5
CASSLTVQDPPGETQYF
TGTGCCAGCAGCTTAACAGTACAGGACCCTCCAGGGGAGACCCAGTACTTC
>TRBV7-2|TRBD2|few|TRBJ2-1
CASSLNSGRYLGYNEQFF
TGTGCCAGCAGCCTAAATAGCGGGAGGTACCTCGGCTACAATGAGCAGTTCTTC
>TRBV27|-|few|TRBJ2-3
CASSLPERATSTDTQYF
TGTGCCAGCAGTTTACCTGAGCGGGCAACTAGCACAGATACGCAGTATTTT
>TRBV7-9|-|many|TRBJ2-2
CASSLASGANTGELFF
TGTGCCAGCAGCTTAGCCTCAGGGGCGAACACCGGGGAGCTGTTTTTT
>TRBV12-3/TRBV12-4|TRBD1|-|TRBJ2-7
CATQGAGYEQYF
TGTGCCACCCAGGGGGCAGGCTACGAGCAGTACTTC
>TRBV7-3|-|many|TRBJ2-1
CASSPIGTSSYNEQFF
TGTGCCAGCAGCCCCATCGGGACATCCTCCTACAATGAGCAGTTCTTC
>TRBV6-9|-|once|TRBJ2-7
CASSYGGVNYEQYF
TGTGCCAGCAGTTACGGGGGCGTCAACTACGAGCAGTACTTC
>TRBV11-1|TRBD1|few|TRBJ2-1
CASSSRDRGSSEQFF
TGTGCCAGCAGCTCCCGGGACAGGGGTTCTAGTGAGCAGTTCTTC
>TRBV7-7|-|few|TRBJ1-1
CASSLWEGTEAFF
TGTGCTAGCAGCTTATGGGAGGGAACTGAAGCTTTCTTT
>TRBV20-1|TRBD1|few|TRBJ1-2
CSARPYYWTGGAYGYTF
TGCAGTGCTAGACCCTACTATTGGACAGGGGGTGCCTATGGCTACACCTTC
>TRBV29-1|TRBD2|-|TRBJ2-7
CSVDIIGIAGSYEQYF
TGCAGCGTTGATATTATTGGAATAGCGGGGTCCTACGAGCAGTACTTC
>TRBV18|-|many|TRBJ2-7
CASSPPQGSSYEQYF
TGTGCCAGCTCACCACCCCAAGGGAGCTCCTACGAGCAGTACTTC
>TRBV5-1|-|-|TRBJ1-6
CASSLAGRPSASSYNSPLHF
TGCGCCAGCAGCTTGGCGGGACGTCCGTCGGCAAGCTCCTATAATTCACCCCTCCACTTT
>TRBV28|TRBD2|few|TRBJ2-3
CASSLPPLTLAGGPGDTQYF
TGTGCCAGCAGTTTACCCCCACTAACTCTAGCGGGAGGGCCGGGGGATACGCAGTATTTT